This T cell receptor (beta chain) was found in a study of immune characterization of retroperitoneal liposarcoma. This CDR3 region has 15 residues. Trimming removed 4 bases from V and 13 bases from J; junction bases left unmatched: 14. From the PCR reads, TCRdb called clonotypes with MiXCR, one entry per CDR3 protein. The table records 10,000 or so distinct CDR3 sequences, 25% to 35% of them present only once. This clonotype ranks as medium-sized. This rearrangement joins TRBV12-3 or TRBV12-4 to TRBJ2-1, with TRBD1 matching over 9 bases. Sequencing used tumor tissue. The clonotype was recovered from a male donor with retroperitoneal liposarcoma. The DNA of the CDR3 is TGTGCCAGCAGTTGGGGGGACAGGGAGTCTGAGACCCAGTTCTTC. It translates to CASSWGDRESETQFF.